A single sample gave rise to the 4 T cell receptor beta chains below, sequenced in a study of cytomegalovirus exposure and HLA in healthy donors. Sequenced by immunoSEQ multiplex PCR; TCRdb stores in-frame clones only, minus some. The table records over 200,000 clones, around 90% of them present only once. The sample consisted of PBMCs. These receptors were collected from a woman between 18 and 29 years old in good health and CMV-seropositive.

A single count supports this clone. This chain connects TRBV28 to TRBJ2-3; 9 nucleotides match TRBD2. Germline V gives CDR1 MDHEN, CDR2 SYDVKM. This CDR3 is built from 15 residues. V was clipped by 4 bases and J by 5 bases; unmatched bases: 7. The CDR3 reads CASSSLALAGDTQYF. CDR3 DNA sequence: TGTGCCAGCAGTTCTTTGGCACTAGCGGGAGATACGCAGTATTTT. The variable domain in full, with the rest retrieved from reference TRBV28 and TRBJ2-3, is DVKVTQSSRYLVKRTGEKVFLECVQDMDHENMFWYRQDPGLGLRLIYFSYDVKMKEKGDIPEGYSVSREKKERFSLILESASTNQTSMYLCASSSLALAGDTQYFGPGTRLTVL.

This clone appeared a single time. The rearrangement links TRBV7-9 to TRBJ1-1; weak D call: TRBD1 (5 bases). The V gene lost 5 bases and the J gene lost 3 bases, with 16 bases spanning the gap. This CDR3 has 15 residues. Looked up from germline, CDR1 is SEHNR and CDR2 is FQNEAQ (reference sequence). The DNA for the CDR3 is TGTGCCAGCAGCCCCCCGGCAGGGAAAGACACTGAAGCTTTCTTT. This sequence encodes CASSPPAGKDTEAFF.

The chain is built from TRBV28 and TRBJ2-1; 8 positions agree with TRBD1. The CDR3 contains 15 residues. J gave up 4 bases and V 6 bases, and 8 bases lay outside the gene matches. Per the germline V gene, CDR1 is MDHEN and CDR2 is SYDVKM. Written as DNA, the CDR3 is TGTGCCAGCAGACCCGACAGGGGTATTTACAATGAGCAGTTCTTC. Amino acids: CASRPDRGIYNEQFF. The variable domain in full, with the rest retrieved from reference TRBV28 and TRBJ2-1, is DVKVTQSSRYLVKRTGEKVFLECVQDMDHENMFWYRQDPGLGLRLIYFSYDVKMKEKGDIPEGYSVSREKKERFSLILESASTNQTSMYLCASRPDRGIYNEQFFGPGTRLTVL.

V gene TRBV4-1 combines with J gene TRBJ1-2; weak D call: TRBD1 (6 bases). V was cut by 3 bases and J by 7 bases, with 15 bases left in between. This CDR3 is 14 amino acids long. Germline values: CDR1 MGHRA, CDR2 YSYEKL. The CDR3 sequence: CASSHIVRGGGYTF. CDR3 nucleotides: TGCGCCAGCAGCCATATAGTCAGGGGCGGTGGCTACACCTTC.